Shown below are 5 T cell receptor beta chains from a single sample sequenced in a study of blood T cell repertoires in COVID-19. Measured with immunoSEQ multiplex PCR; TCRdb has only the in-frame clones, and not every one. The table lists 200,000 to 300,000 clones, around 88% of them singletons. The sample consisted of peripheral blood. The receptors come from a man aged 25 to 40 with active or convalescent COVID-19.

The rearrangement uses TRBV6-1 and TRBJ2-1, with a weak D call TRBD2 (5 bases). Trimming removed 5 bases at V and 7 bases at J, with 9 bases between. CDR1 MNHNS and CDR2 SASEGT come from the germline V gene. The CDR3 extends over 12 amino acids. CDR3 sequence: CASSSTTNEQFF. The CDR3 region has the DNA TGTGCCAGCAGTTCGACTACGAATGAGCAGTTCTTC.

The count of this clone is one. The chain is built from TRBV19 and TRBJ1-2; D might be TRBD1 (6 bases). Germline CDR1 LNHDA, CDR2 SQIVND (reference sequence). V was pared by 3 bases and J by 5 bases, with 13 bases between. This CDR3 is 14 amino acids long. The CDR3 DNA follows: TGTGCCAGTAGTATGCCAGGGGAAAATTATGGCTACACCTTC. Residues: CASSMPGENYGYTF.

The CDR3 DNA sequence: TGTGCCAGCAGCCCCCCCCAGGGCACAGATACGCAGTATTTT. It specifies CASSPPQGTDTQYF. V gene TRBV7-9 combines with J gene TRBJ2-3; the D is unclear. The CDR3 is made up of 14 amino acids. CDR1 and CDR2 (germline): SEHNR, FQNEAQ (reference sequence). The V end was cut by 5 bases, the J end by 1 base, with 10 bases between.

This CDR3 reads CASSLGGVANTGELFF. Written as DNA, the CDR3 is TGTGCCAGCAGCTTAGGGGGGGTCGCCAACACCGGGGAGCTGTTTTTT. The chain employs TRBV7-7 and TRBJ2-2, with D perhaps TRBD2 (6 bases). This CDR3 comprises 16 residues. Germline V gene sequence: CDR1 SSHAT, CDR2 FNYEAQ (reference sequence). Trimming shortened V by 1 base and J by 2 bases, and 11 bases separated the two germline ends.

The CDR3: CASSSRTGGTDTQYF. The CDR3 bases are TGTGCCAGCAGCTCCCGGACAGGGGGCACAGATACGCAGTATTTT. This rearrangement joins TRBV5-6 to TRBJ2-3; 9 nucleotides line up with TRBD1. This CDR3 is 15 amino acids long. With V trimmed by 3 bases and J by 1 base, 3 bases remained unmatched. The germline CDR1 and CDR2 sequences are SGHDT and YYEEEE.